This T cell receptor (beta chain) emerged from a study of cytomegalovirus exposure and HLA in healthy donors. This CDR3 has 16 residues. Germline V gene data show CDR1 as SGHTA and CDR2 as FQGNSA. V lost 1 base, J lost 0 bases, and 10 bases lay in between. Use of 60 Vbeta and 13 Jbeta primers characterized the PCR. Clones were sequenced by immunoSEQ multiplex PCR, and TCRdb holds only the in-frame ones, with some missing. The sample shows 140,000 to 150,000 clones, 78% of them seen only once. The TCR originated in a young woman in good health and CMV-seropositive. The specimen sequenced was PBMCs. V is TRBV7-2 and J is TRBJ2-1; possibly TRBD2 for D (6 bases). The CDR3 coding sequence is TGTGCCAGCAGCTTAGAGTCGGGAGTCTCCTACAATGAGCAGTTCTTC. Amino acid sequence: CASSLESGVSYNEQFF. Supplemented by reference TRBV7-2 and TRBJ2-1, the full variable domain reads GAGVSQSPSNKVTEKGKDVELRCDPISGHTALYWYRQSLGQGLEFLIYFQGNSAPDKSGLPSDRFSAERTGGSVSTLTIQRTQQEDSAVYLCASSLESGVSYNEQFFGPGTRLTVL.